This is a list of T cell receptor beta chains from one sample in a study of shared clonotypes between healthy human individuals. Only in-frame clones appear in the TCRdb table, and some are missing; sequencing was by immunoSEQ multiplex PCR. The sample carries 2,500,000 or so clones, 80% to 95% recorded once. The sample consisted of naive CD4+ T cells from PBMCs. All receptors come from a man aged 18 to 35 in good health. Some clones in this sample may be carry-over from other donors' samples. The CDR3 runs from the conserved cysteine through the conserved F or W. The D gene is left open where the match is weak.

length	V	D	J	DNA	CDR3
15	TRBV27	TRBD1	TRBJ2-7	TGTGCCAGCAGTTCTACCGGGACAGGGGCCTTTACGAGGAACTTC	CASSSTGTGAFTRNF
15	TRBV18	TRBD1	TRBJ1-3	TGTGCCAGCTCACCGGGACAGCCGACCTTGGACACCATATATTTT	CASSPGQPTLDTIYF
14	TRBV6-1	NA	TRBJ2-3	TGTGCCAGCAGGGCCCAACCTAGCACAGATACGCAGTATTTT	CASRAQPSTDTQYF
15	TRBV15	TRBD1	TRBJ2-7	TGTGCCACCAGCAGAGCCTACAGGGGGCGGATCGAGCAGTACTTC	CATSRAYRGRIEQYF
13	TRBV19	NA	TRBJ2-7	TGTGCCAGTAGTAGGCAGGGGACCTACGAGCAGTACTTC	CASSRQGTYEQYF
15	TRBV5-1	NA	TRBJ2-1	TGCGCCAGCAGCTTGGGACTAACAGCATACAATGAGCAGTTCTTC	CASSLGLTAYNEQFF
13	TRBV30	NA	TRBJ2-1	TGTGCCTGGAGTGTACGTACGGGGAATGAGCAGTTCTTC	CAWSVRTGNEQFF
14	TRBV19	TRBD1	TRBJ1-4	TGTGCCAGTAAGAGGGACAGGGAAGATGAAAAACTGTTTTTT	CASKRDREDEKLFF
15	TRBV5-1	TRBD2	TRBJ2-4	TGCGCCAGCACCTTAGCGGGAGGAGCCAAAAACATTCAGTACTTC	CASTLAGGAKNIQYF
15	TRBV25-1	NA	TRBJ1-4	TGTGCCAGCAGTGCACACAGGGCGGGAGAGGAAAAACTGTTTTTT	CASSAHRAGEEKLFF
16	TRBV6-1	NA	TRBJ2-7	TGTGCCAGCAGTGAAGCTCGTCGGGGGCTACGCTACGAGCAGTACTTC	CASSEARRGLRYEQYF
14	TRBV28	NA	TRBJ2-5	TGTGCCAGCAGCCCGCTAGGCCAGCTTGAGGCCCAGTACTTC	CASSPLGQLEAQYF
18	TRBV5-1	NA	TRBJ1-1	TGCGCCAGCAGCTTGGCCCCACCTTTGAGGGGATCGGGCACTGAAGCTTTCTTT	CASSLAPPLRGSGTEAFF
14	TRBV9	TRBD1	TRBJ1-1	TGTGCCAGCAGCGGGACAGGGGGCGAGGACCGCGCTTTCTTT	CASSGTGGEDRAFF
15	TRBV5-4	TRBD1	TRBJ1-2	TGTGCCAGCAGCGGACAGGGTAGCCCGCACTATGGCTACACCTTC	CASSGQGSPHYGYTF
15	TRBV30	NA	TRBJ2-1	TGTGCCTGGAGTGTAGGGTTGGGACGGCGGAATGAGCAGTTCTTC	CAWSVGLGRRNEQFF
11	TRBV6-5	NA	TRBJ1-4	TGTGCCAGCAGGCATAATGAAAAACTGTTTTTT	CASRHNEKLFF
13	TRBV7-2	NA	TRBJ2-2	TGTGCCAGCAGCTTTAGTCTAGCCGGGGAGCTGTTTTTT	CASSFSLAGELFF
14	TRBV2	TRBD2	TRBJ2-7	TGTGCCAGCGTCGCCGGGACTAGCTTCTACGAGCAGTACTTC	CASVAGTSFYEQYF
15	TRBV5-1	NA	TRBJ2-2	TGCGCCAGCACATTAGTCGGTCCCGACACCGGGGAGCTGTTTTTT	CASTLVGPDTGELFF
13	TRBV29-1	TRBD2	TRBJ2-3	TGCAGCGTTGGCGGGAGAGGGGTAGATACGCAGTATTTT	CSVGGRGVDTQYF
17	TRBV4-1	TRBD2	TRBJ2-1	TGCGCCAGCAAACTTGGCCCGACTAGCGGGAGTAGTTATGAGCAGTTCTTC	CASKLGPTSGSSYEQFF
16	TRBV6-1	TRBD1	TRBJ2-1	TGTGCCAGCAGTGGGAGACAGGGGTGGTCCTACAATGAGCAGTTCTTC	CASSGRQGWSYNEQFF
12	TRBV2	NA	TRBJ1-4	TGTGCCAGCAGTTCACAGGGTGAAAAACTGTTTTTT	CASSSQGEKLFF
16	TRBV7-2	NA	TRBJ1-5	TGTGCCAGCAGCTTGGTATGGGGGCGCAGCAATCAGCCCCAGCATTTT	CASSLVWGRSNQPQHF
15	TRBV4-1	TRBD1	TRBJ2-7	TGCGCCACCGGAACAAGACAGGGTAAGGGGCACGAGCAGTACTTC	CATGTRQGKGHEQYF
12	TRBV15	NA	TRBJ1-5	TGTGCCACCAGCAGCAGTTATCAGCCCCAGCATTTT	CATSSSYQPQHF
13	TRBV30	NA	TRBJ1-2	TGTGCCTGGAGTGTAACCAGGGGCTATGGCTACACCTTC	CAWSVTRGYGYTF
17	TRBV4-1	NA	TRBJ1-5	TGCGCCAGCAGCCAGCGGGACGGAACCTCGCGAATTCAGCCCCAGCATTTT	CASSQRDGTSRIQPQHF
16	TRBV7-9	TRBD1	TRBJ1-2	TGTGCCAGCAGTTTTACGAGGGACAGGGAGCTCTATGGCTACACCTTC	CASSFTRDRELYGYTF
15	TRBV7-3	NA	TRBJ2-2	TGTGCCAGCAGCTTGGGGCAGCCGAACACCGGGGAGCTGTTTTTT	CASSLGQPNTGELFF
12	TRBV5-6	TRBD2	TRBJ2-3	TGTGCCAGCAGCTCCGACCGGGGGGGGCAGTATTTT	CASSSDRGGQYF
14	TRBV2	NA	TRBJ1-2	TGTGCCAGCAGTGAACGACAGCTACTCTATGGCTACACCTTC	CASSERQLLYGYTF
16	TRBV7-9	NA	TRBJ2-7	TGTGCCAGCAGCTCCACGACAGAGTGGGCTTCTGGGGAGCAGTACTTC	CASSSTTEWASGEQYF
13	TRBV10-3	NA	TRBJ2-7	TGTGCCATCAGTGAGTCGAATATCCCCGAGCAGTACTTC	CAISESNIPEQYF
15	TRBV5-4	TRBD1	TRBJ2-7	TGTGCCAGCAGCTCCAAGACAGGGGGCCAAGTGGAGCAGTACTTC	CASSSKTGGQVEQYF
12	TRBV29-1	NA	TRBJ2-7	TGCAGCGTCGCAGGTTACTCCTACGAGCAGTACTTC	CSVAGYSYEQYF